The next 25 T cell receptor beta chains were all read from a single sample in a study of OX40 agonist ivuxolimab in advanced cancers. Generated by immunoSEQ multiplex PCR, the TCRdb table keeps only in-frame clones and is missing some. The sample shows 30,000 to 40,000 clones, about four fifths of them seen only once. The sample consisted of CD4+ or CD8+ T cells sorted from blood, taken in a trial of the OX40 agonist ivuxolimab. The receptors derive from an adult with an advanced solid tumor such as melanoma, head and neck, liver or kidney cancer.

The rearrangement links TRBV5-1 to TRBJ2-2; no definite D call. V gave up 5 bases and J gave up 9 bases, with 11 bases separating them. The germline V gene has CDR1 SGHRS and CDR2 YFSETQ. CDR3 length: 12 residues. The CDR3 DNA reads TGCGCCAGCAGTATCGACCCCCGGGAGCTGTTTTTT. This gives the protein CASSIDPRELFF.

The chain couples TRBV5-4 to TRBJ2-1; D unresolved. Per germline, CDR1 SGHNT and CDR2 YYREEE (reference sequence). The CDR3 length is 12 residues. Trimming left V 0 bases short and J 9 bases short, with 7 bases between. CDR3 protein: CASSLALSEQFF. The CDR3 DNA follows: TGTGCCAGCAGCTTGGCCCTGAGTGAGCAGTTCTTC.

This chain uses TRBV18 with TRBJ1-4, with no clear D. V shed 4 bases and J shed 5 bases, with 5 bases lying between them. Per germline, CDR1 KGHSH and CDR2 LQKENI. CDR3 length: 12 amino acids. CDR3 in amino acids: CASSLKNEKLFF. The CDR3 DNA sequence: TGTGCCAGCTCACTGAAAAATGAAAAACTGTTTTTT.

The rearrangement links TRBV25-1 to TRBJ2-6; 9 positions match TRBD1. The CDR3 sequence is 18 residues long. The junction had 6 bases not matched to a gene; V was cut back by 2 bases and J by 1 base. Germline CDR1 MGHDK, CDR2 SYGVNS. CDR3 sequence reads: CASSEGDREGSGANVLTF. In nucleotides, the CDR3 is TGTGCCAGCAGTGAAGGGGACAGGGAAGGGTCTGGGGCCAACGTCCTGACTTTC.

The V and J genes are TRBV6-9 and TRBJ1-5; D not certain. The germline V gene encodes CDR1 MNHGY and CDR2 SVAAGI. With 6 bases removed from V and 6 bases from J, the gap between germline ends came to 12 bases. This CDR3 has 13 residues. The chain's CDR3 is CASRAEGSQPQHF. The CDR3 DNA follows: TGTGCCAGCAGGGCCGAAGGCTCTCAGCCCCAGCATTTT.

This sequence joins TRBV2 and TRBJ1-6; D is perhaps TRBD1 (6 bases). Germline-derived CDR1 and CDR2 are SNHLY and FYNNEI. The CDR3 consists of 15 residues. The V end was cut by 6 bases, the J end by 5 bases, with 14 bases between. The CDR3 loop is CASRQGPTHNSPLHF. The CDR3 region has the DNA TGTGCCAGCAGACAGGGCCCCACACATAATTCACCCCTCCACTTT.

The rearrangement uses TRBV7-9 and TRBJ1-4; TRBD1 aligns across 10 bases. This CDR3 region has 15 residues. Looked up from germline, CDR1 is SEHNR and CDR2 is FQNEAQ (reference sequence). Trimming at V came to 5 bases and at J to 6 bases, leaving 6 bases not matched to a gene. CDR3 nucleotide sequence: TGTGCCAGCAGCAGGACAGGGGGGTTGTATGAAAAACTGTTTTTT. Translating it yields CASSRTGGLYEKLFF. Full variable domain (outside the CDR3, taken from reference TRBV7-9 and TRBJ1-4): DTGVSQNPRHKITKRGQNVTFRCDPISEHNRLYWYRQTLGQGPEFLTYFQNEAQLEKSRLLSDRFSAERPKGSFSTLEIQRTEQGDSAMYLCASSRTGGLYEKLFFGSGTQLSVL.

This clone has just one count. This chain links TRBV2 with TRBJ2-1; D not certain. Germline V lookup: CDR1 SNHLY, CDR2 FYNNEI. CDR3 length equals 14 residues. Trimming shortened V by 1 base and J by 12 bases, and 16 bases separated the two germline ends. The CDR3 DNA is TGTGCCAGCAGTGAAGAAAAGTCCCCTAATCCGCAGTTCTTC. It encodes CASSEEKSPNPQFF.

This chain joins TRBV11-2 and TRBJ2-3, with 9 bases identical to TRBD2. There are 16 residues in the CDR3. Trimming at V came to 3 bases and at J to 5 bases, leaving 9 bases not matched to a gene. Germline-derived CDR1 and CDR2 are SGHAT and FQNNGV. CDR3 nucleotides: TGTGCCAGCAGCTTCGCTGCGGGGGGGCAGGGAGATACGCAGTATTTT. This sequence encodes CASSFAAGGQGDTQYF.

The chain couples TRBV7-3 to TRBJ1-1; D is unresolved. Germline V gene data show CDR1 as SGHTA and CDR2 as FQGTGA. CDR3 length equals 13 residues. Trimming took off 2 bases at V and 1 base at J, with 5 bases between the two ends. CDR3 amino acids: CASSLEENTEAFF. The CDR3 bases are TGTGCCAGCAGCTTAGAGGAGAACACTGAAGCTTTCTTT.

The chain is built from TRBV14 and TRBJ2-7; D call uncertain. V was cut by 4 bases and J by 3 bases, with 10 bases left in between. This CDR3 contains 13 residues. Germline loops: CDR1 SGHDN, CDR2 FVKESK. DNA for the CDR3: TGTGCCAGCAGCCGCTTGCGAGGCTACGAGCAGTACTTC. Amino acid sequence: CASSRLRGYEQYF. The entire variable domain, with the rest obtained from reference TRBV14 and TRBJ2-7, is as follows: EAGVTQFPSHSVIEKGQTVTLRCDPISGHDNLYWYRRVMGKEIKFLLHFVKESKQDESGMPNNRFLAERTGGTYSTLKVQPAELEDSGVYFCASSRLRGYEQYFGPGTRLTVT.

This sequence joins TRBV28 and TRBJ2-2, with a tentative D call TRBD2 (6 bases). The CDR3 sequence is 15 residues long. Germline V CDR1 and CDR2: MDHEN, SYDVKM. Trimming took off 4 bases at V and 5 bases at J, with 14 bases between the two ends. Here the CDR3 DNA reads TGTGCCAGCAGTTCCGGAGGGGCGGAGACCGGGGAGCTGTTTTTT. Translated, it gives CASSSGGAETGELFF. Combining the CDR3 with reference TRBV28 and TRBJ2-2 gives the whole variable domain DVKVTQSSRYLVKRTGEKVFLECVQDMDHENMFWYRQDPGLGLRLIYFSYDVKMKEKGDIPEGYSVSREKKERFSLILESASTNQTSMYLCASSSGGAETGELFFGEGSRLTVL.

This clone was picked up a small number of times. The rearrangement uses TRBV7-7 and TRBJ1-1; unclear D gene. The V gene's germline CDR1 is SSHAT and CDR2 FNYEAQ (reference sequence). The CDR3 consists of 13 residues. V shed 1 base and J shed 5 bases, with 8 bases lying between them. In nucleotides, the CDR3 is TGTGCCAGCAGCTTAGGTGAGGGTACTGAAGCTTTCTTT. Protein product: CASSLGEGTEAFF. Complete variable domain (other parts from reference TRBV7-7 and TRBJ1-1): GAGVSQSPRYKVTKRGQDVTLRCDPISSHATLYWYQQALGQGPEFLTYFNYEAQPDKSGLPSDRFSAERPEGSISTLTIQRTEQRDSAMYRCASSLGEGTEAFFGQGTRLTVV.

The rearrangement links TRBV5-1 to TRBJ2-1, with TRBD2 matching over 12 bases. The CDR3 loop spans 16 amino acids. Germline CDR1 SGHRS, CDR2 YFSETQ. With V trimmed by 0 bases and J by 6 bases, 4 bases remained unmatched. The CDR3 DNA reads TGCGCCAGCAGCTTGGGTGGGACTAGCGGGTTCAATGAGCAGTTCTTC. Protein sequence: CASSLGGTSGFNEQFF.

This clone was picked up a small number of times. This chain links TRBV6-4 with TRBJ2-3; no clear D. CDR3 size: 14 residues. CDR1 MRHNA and CDR2 SNTAGT come from the germline V gene. V lost 6 bases, J lost 1 base, and 11 bases lay in between. The CDR3 DNA reads TGTGCCAGCAGCCCTTTGGGCGGCACAGATACGCAGTATTTT. Translated: CASSPLGGTDTQYF.

V usage is TRBV7-6 and J usage is TRBJ2-5, with 9 bases lining up with TRBD1. Unmatched junction bases numbered 8, after V lost 1 base and J lost 5 bases. The CDR3 runs 16 residues. The germline gives CDR1 SGHVS, CDR2 FNYEAQ. Here the CDR3 reads CASSLVITGGWETQYF. CDR3 in DNA: TGTGCCAGCAGCTTAGTGATAACAGGGGGCTGGGAGACCCAGTACTTC.

This clone was found once. The J gene is TRBJ2-6, the V gene TRBV7-3, with TRBD1 as a possible D gene (5 bases). The germline V gene encodes CDR1 SGHTA and CDR2 FQGTGA. V was shortened by 5 bases and J by 0 bases, with 14 bases between the two germline ends. This CDR3 is 17 amino acids long. CDR3: CASSPYFTGSGANVLTF. The CDR3 coding sequence is TGTGCCAGCAGCCCATACTTTACAGGCTCTGGGGCCAACGTCCTGACTTTC.

This chain connects TRBV5-6 to TRBJ1-2, with D perhaps matching TRBD1 (5 bases). Germline lookup yields CDR1 SGHDT and CDR2 YYEEEE. This CDR3 region has 14 residues. The V and J ends lost 0 bases and 4 bases respectively, with 10 bases between them. CDR3 protein: CASSLARAAYGYTF. CDR3 bases: TGTGCCAGCAGCTTGGCCAGGGCAGCCTATGGCTACACCTTC.

The V call is TRBV15, the J call TRBJ2-7, with D perhaps being TRBD1 or TRBD2 (7 bases each). Trimming took off 3 bases at V and 3 bases at J, with 15 bases between the two ends. This CDR3 has 15 amino acids. CDR1 is LNHNV, CDR2 YYDKDF, per germline (reference sequence). The CDR3 protein is CATSRRGGGLYEQYF. The CDR3 DNA follows: TGTGCCACCAGCAGGAGGGGAGGGGGCCTCTACGAGCAGTACTTC.

This clone was detected only once. This chain uses TRBV11-2 with TRBJ2-1; the match to TRBD2 covers 7 bases. The trim removed 3 bases at V and 13 bases at J, leaving 9 bases unmatched. CDR1 and CDR2 from the germline V gene are SGHAT and FQNNGV. This CDR3 has 13 residues. The CDR3 loop reads CASSFGRTRGQFF. DNA for the CDR3: TGTGCCAGCAGCTTCGGACGGACTAGAGGTCAGTTCTTC.

The chain uses TRBV5-8 and TRBJ2-3; 9 positions match TRBD2. With V trimmed by 4 bases and J by 4 bases, 10 bases remained unmatched. Germline assignment: CDR1 SGHTS and CDR2 YDEGEE. The CDR3 length is 16 residues. The CDR3 DNA reads as TGTGCCAGCAGCATTATAGCGGGAGTATACCCAGATACGCAGTATTTT. Translated, it gives CASSIIAGVYPDTQYF.

V and J are TRBV7-2 and TRBJ1-1; 7 positions match TRBD1. CDR3 size: 13 residues. V was clipped by 5 bases and J by 5 bases; unmatched bases: 5. Germline-derived CDR1 and CDR2 are SGHTA and FQGNSA. CDR3 nucleotides: TGTGCCAGCAGCACCCAGGGGGGTACTGAAGCTTTCTTT. Its protein is CASSTQGGTEAFF.

In its sample, this clone was seen a few times. V is TRBV25-1 and J is TRBJ2-1; 8 bases are a match to TRBD1. Germline lookup yields CDR1 MGHDK and CDR2 SYGVNS. The CDR3 length is 17 residues. The J segment lost 0 bases and the V segment lost 0 bases, leaving 4 bases of the junction unmatched. CDR3 DNA: TGTGCCAGCAGTGAATACACAGGGGGTCCCTCCTACAATGAGCAGTTCTTC. Residues: CASSEYTGGPSYNEQFF.

CDR3 amino acids: CSVYSYYGYTF. For the CDR3, the DNA is TGCAGCGTCTACAGCTACTATGGCTACACCTTC. This chain uses TRBV29-1 with TRBJ1-2; D not certain. V dropped 6 bases and J dropped 3 bases, with 8 bases sitting between them. The CDR3 is 11 residues long. Per germline, CDR1 SQVTM and CDR2 ANQGSEA.

CDR3 in amino acids: CASSNRSTGELFF. The CDR3 DNA is TGTGCCAGCAGCAATCGGAGCACCGGGGAGCTGTTTTTT. The chain joins TRBV21-1 to TRBJ2-2; the table's D call of TRBD2 was not tested on the DNA. TRBV21-1 is a known pseudogene. The CDR3 length is 13 residues.